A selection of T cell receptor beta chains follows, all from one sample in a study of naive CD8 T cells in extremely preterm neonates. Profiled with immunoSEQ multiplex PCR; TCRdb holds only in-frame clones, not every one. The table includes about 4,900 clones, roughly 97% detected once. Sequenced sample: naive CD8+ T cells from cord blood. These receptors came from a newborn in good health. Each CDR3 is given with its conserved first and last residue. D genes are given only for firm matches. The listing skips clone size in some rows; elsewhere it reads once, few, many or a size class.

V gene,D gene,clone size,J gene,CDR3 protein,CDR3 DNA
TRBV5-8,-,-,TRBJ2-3,CASSADLAADTQYF,TGTGCCAGCAGCGCGGACCTAGCCGCAGATACGCAGTATTTT
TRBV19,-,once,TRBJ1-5,CASRVRGNQPQHF,TGTGCCAGTAGAGTGAGGGGCAATCAGCCCCAGCATTTT
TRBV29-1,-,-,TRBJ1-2,CSVEDPGGYGYTF,TGCAGCGTTGAAGATCCGGGGGGCTATGGCTACACCTTC
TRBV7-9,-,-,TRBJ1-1,CASSLLFQNTEAFF,TGTGCCAGCAGCTTATTGTTTCAGAACACTGAAGCTTTCTTT
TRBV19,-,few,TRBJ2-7,CASSVGASYEQYF,TGTGCCAGTAGTGTCGGTGCGAGCTACGAGCAGTACTTC
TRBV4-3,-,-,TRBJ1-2,CASSQGHRADYGYTF,TGCGCCAGCAGCCAGGGCCACAGGGCTGACTATGGCTACACCTTC
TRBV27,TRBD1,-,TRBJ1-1,CATALTGQGALEAFF,TGTGCCACGGCTTTAACGGGACAGGGGGCTCTCGAAGCTTTCTTT
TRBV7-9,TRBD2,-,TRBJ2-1,CASSLLADNEQFF,TGTGCCAGCAGCTTACTAGCGGACAATGAGCAGTTCTTC
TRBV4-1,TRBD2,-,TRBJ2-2,CASSHRSGGGTGELFF,TGCGCCAGCAGCCATCGCAGCGGGGGAGGCACCGGGGAGCTGTTTTTT
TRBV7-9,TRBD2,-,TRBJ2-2,CASSLLAGGPGDTGELFF,TGTGCCAGCAGCTTACTAGCGGGAGGGCCAGGGGACACCGGGGAGCTGTTTTTT
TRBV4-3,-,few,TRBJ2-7,CASSQDWDTYEQYF,TGCGCCAGCAGCCAAGATTGGGACACCTACGAGCAGTACTTC
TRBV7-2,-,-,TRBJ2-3,CASSLEPGGTDTQYF,TGTGCCAGCAGCTTAGAGCCGGGGGGCACAGATACGCAGTATTTT
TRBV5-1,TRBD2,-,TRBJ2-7,CASSLGAGYEQYF,TGCGCCAGCAGCTTGGGAGCGGGGTACGAGCAGTACTTC
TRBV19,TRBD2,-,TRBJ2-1,CASSISGGAYNEQFF,TGTGCCAGTAGTATAAGCGGGGGGGCGTACAATGAGCAGTTCTTC
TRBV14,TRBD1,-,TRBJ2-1,CASSQEGQGELGEQFF,TGTGCCAGCAGCCAAGAGGGACAGGGGGAATTGGGTGAGCAGTTCTTC
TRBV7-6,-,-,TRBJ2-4,CASSLASGTKNIQYF,TGTGCCAGCAGCTTAGCATCAGGAACCAAAAACATTCAGTACTTC
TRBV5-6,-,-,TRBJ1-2,CASSLGQSYGYTF,TGTGCCAGCAGCTTGGGACAGAGCTATGGCTACACCTTC
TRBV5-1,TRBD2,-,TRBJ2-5,CASSLTSGGQETQYF,TGCGCCAGCAGCTTGACTAGCGGGGGCCAAGAGACCCAGTACTTC
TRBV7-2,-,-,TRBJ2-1,CASSFLGGSLVHEQFF,TGTGCCAGCAGTTTCCTCGGGGGTAGCTTGGTCCATGAGCAGTTCTTC
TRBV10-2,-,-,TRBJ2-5,CASSEPKDSWYQETQYF,TGCGCCAGCAGTGAGCCAAAGGACAGTTGGTACCAAGAGACCCAGTACTTC
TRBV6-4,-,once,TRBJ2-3,CASSEGADTQYF,TGTGCCAGCAGCGAGGGGGCAGATACGCAGTATTTT
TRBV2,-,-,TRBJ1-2,CASSDRFYGYTF,TGTGCCAGCAGTGACAGGTTCTATGGCTACACCTTC
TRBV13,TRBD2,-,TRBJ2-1,CASSYTSGRSSYNEQFF,TGTGCCAGCAGCTATACTAGCGGCCGTAGCTCCTACAATGAGCAGTTCTTC
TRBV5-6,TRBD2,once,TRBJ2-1,CASSPLAGGYNEQFF,TGTGCCAGCAGCCCACTAGCGGGGGGGTACAATGAGCAGTTCTTC
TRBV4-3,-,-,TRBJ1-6,CASSKEVGAVPRPPLHF,TGCGCCAGCAGCAAAGAGGTGGGGGCTGTACCTCGACCACCCCTCCACTTT
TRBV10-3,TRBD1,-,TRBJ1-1,CAIGPWGQGGTEAFF,TGTGCCATCGGCCCCTGGGGACAGGGGGGTACTGAAGCTTTCTTT
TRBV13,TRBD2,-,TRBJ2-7,CASSTPGGGEQYF,TGTGCCAGCAGCACCCCGGGGGGGGGCGAGCAGTACTTC
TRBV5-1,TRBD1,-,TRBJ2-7,CASSSGTGGLEQYF,TGCGCCAGCAGCTCCGGGACAGGGGGCTTGGAGCAGTACTTC
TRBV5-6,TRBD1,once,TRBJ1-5,CASSLGTGGVNQPQHF,TGTGCCAGCAGCTTGGGGACAGGGGGCGTCAATCAGCCCCAGCATTTT
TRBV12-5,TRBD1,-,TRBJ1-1,CASGWGQGTEAFF,TGTGCTAGTGGTTGGGGACAGGGCACTGAAGCTTTCTTT
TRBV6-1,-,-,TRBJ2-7,CASSEWGSFYEQYF,TGTGCCAGCAGTGAATGGGGCAGCTTCTACGAGCAGTACTTC